This is a list of T cell receptor beta chains from one sample in a study of T-cell memory formation after mild COVID-19. TCRdb re-analysed the 5' RACE reads in MiXCR, keeping a single row per CDR3 protein. Counted here are 300,000 to 400,000 distinct CDR3 sequences, 12% to 15% occurring once; the ten biggest clones make up approximately 21%. Sequencing used PBMCs or a T cell subset sorted from them (not recorded which). The source of these receptors is a man aged 18-30 years who had mild COVID-19 (a few samples of this study predate the infection). Cell type and time point are not known. The CDR3 runs from the conserved cysteine through the conserved F or W. The D gene is left open where the match is weak. Clone size is not always given. Where it is, it says once, few, many or a class for expanded clones.

size: -
D: -
J: TRBJ2-2
V: TRBV6-2/TRBV6-3
CDR3: CASSYELGAGELFF
DNA: TGTGCCAGCAGTTACGAACTAGGTGCCGGGGAGCTGTTTTTT

size: -
D: -
J: TRBJ2-3
V: TRBV20-1
CDR3: CSARDIPTDTQYF
DNA: TGCAGTGCCCGGGACATACCAACAGATACGCAGTATTTT

size: -
D: -
J: TRBJ2-1
V: TRBV6-6
CDR3: CASRPRTGNLYNEQFF
DNA: TGTGCCAGCAGGCCACGGACGGGGAACTTATACAATGAGCAGTTCTTC

size: few
D: -
J: TRBJ2-4
V: TRBV5-1
CDR3: CASSLAQGTAKNIQYF
DNA: TGCGCCAGCAGCTTGGCCCAGGGTACGGCCAAAAACATTCAGTACTTC

size: few
D: TRBD1
J: TRBJ1-2
V: TRBV10-2
CDR3: CASSGLSSGQTNYGYTF
DNA: TGCGCCAGCAGTGGGCTCTCATCGGGACAGACTAACTATGGCTACACCTTC

size: -
D: -
J: TRBJ2-1
V: TRBV9
CDR3: CASSVGGFNEQFF
DNA: TGTGCCAGCAGCGTAGGCGGTTTTAATGAGCAGTTCTTC

size: few
D: -
J: TRBJ1-1
V: TRBV4-3
CDR3: CASSQEIDGRTEAFF
DNA: TGCGCCAGCAGCCAAGAGATCGATGGGCGCACTGAAGCTTTCTTT

size: once
D: -
J: TRBJ1-2
V: TRBV7-3
CDR3: CASSELGYGYTF
DNA: TGTGCCAGCAGTGAGCTAGGCTATGGCTACACCTTC

size: many
D: -
J: TRBJ2-5
V: TRBV25-1
CDR3: CASSDLQSQETQYF
DNA: TGTGCCAGCAGTGATTTACAGAGCCAAGAGACCCAGTACTTC

size: -
D: TRBD1
J: TRBJ2-6
V: TRBV4-3
CDR3: CASSQAGTGGWAGANVLTF
DNA: TGCGCCAGCAGCCAAGCCGGGACAGGGGGCTGGGCTGGGGCCAACGTCCTGACTTTC

size: once
D: -
J: TRBJ2-4
V: TRBV28
CDR3: CASTFRGLAKNIQYF
DNA: TGTGCCAGCACATTCCGGGGCCTAGCCAAAAACATTCAGTACTTC

size: few
D: -
J: TRBJ2-3
V: TRBV24-1
CDR3: CATSDLGGVPDTQYF
DNA: TGTGCCACCAGTGATTTAGGGGGGGTGCCAGATACGCAGTATTTT

size: -
D: -
J: TRBJ1-5
V: TRBV30
CDR3: CAWSADSNQPQHF
DNA: TGTGCCTGGAGCGCGGACAGCAATCAGCCCCAGCATTTT

size: -
D: -
J: TRBJ1-1
V: TRBV10-3
CDR3: CAIGSAAKRSTEAFF
DNA: TGTGCCATCGGGTCGGCGGCGAAGAGAAGCACTGAAGCTTTCTTT

size: -
D: -
J: TRBJ1-6
V: TRBV25-1
CDR3: CASSDRNNSPLHF
DNA: TGTGCCAGCAGTGACAGAAATAATTCACCCCTCCACTTT

size: few
D: -
J: TRBJ1-6
V: TRBV6-5
CDR3: CASSYSLGGGDGSPLHF
DNA: TGTGCCAGCAGTTACTCCCTTGGGGGCGGGGATGGTTCACCCCTCCACTTT

size: few
D: -
J: TRBJ2-1
V: TRBV7-9
CDR3: CASSPVGKEQFF
DNA: TGTGCCAGCAGCCCCGTGGGTAAGGAGCAGTTCTTC

size: -
D: -
J: TRBJ1-2
V: TRBV5-1
CDR3: CASSLRPDYGYTF
DNA: TGCGCCAGCAGCTTGAGGCCCGACTATGGCTACACCTTC

size: -
D: -
J: TRBJ1-2
V: TRBV20-1
CDR3: CSAPREGDYGYTF
DNA: TGCAGTGCTCCCCGGGAGGGGGACTATGGCTACACCTTC

size: -
D: -
J: TRBJ2-7
V: TRBV29-1
CDR3: CSVRQAYEQYF
DNA: TGCAGCGTTCGACAGGCCTACGAGCAGTACTTC

size: few
D: -
J: TRBJ1-2
V: TRBV7-9
CDR3: CASSVWDGGYTF
DNA: TGTGCCAGCAGCGTTTGGGACGGTGGCTACACCTTC

size: many
D: TRBD2
J: TRBJ2-1
V: TRBV5-1
CDR3: CASSLVGGARYSEQFF
DNA: TGCGCCAGCAGCTTGGTCGGGGGGGCCCGTTACAGTGAGCAGTTCTTC

size: few
D: TRBD2
J: TRBJ2-5
V: TRBV11-2
CDR3: CASSLRGEGRLQETQYF
DNA: TGTGCCAGCAGCTTAAGAGGGGAGGGACGACTCCAAGAGACCCAGTACTTC

size: -
D: -
J: TRBJ2-1
V: TRBV9
CDR3: CASSPEGGPYNEQFF
DNA: TGTGCCAGCAGCCCCGAGGGTGGTCCCTACAATGAGCAGTTCTTC

size: -
D: -
J: TRBJ1-5
V: TRBV12-3/TRBV12-4
CDR3: CASSPGPDSNQPQHF
DNA: TGTGCCAGCAGCCCCGGGCCAGATAGCAATCAGCCCCAGCATTTT

size: few
D: TRBD1
J: TRBJ2-5
V: TRBV5-1
CDR3: CASRKTGGVEETQYF
DNA: TGCGCCAGCAGGAAAACAGGGGGCGTTGAAGAGACCCAGTACTTC

size: -
D: -
J: TRBJ2-7
V: TRBV11-2
CDR3: CASSLREDFPYEQYF
DNA: TGTGCCAGCAGCTTAAGGGAGGACTTCCCCTACGAGCAGTACTTC

size: few
D: TRBD1
J: TRBJ2-2
V: TRBV4-1
CDR3: CASSPWSLTGVNTGELFF
DNA: TGCGCCAGCAGCCCATGGAGTCTAACAGGGGTAAACACCGGGGAGCTGTTTTTT

size: -
D: -
J: TRBJ2-4
V: TRBV20-1
CDR3: CSASDSGGNSQYF
DNA: TGCAGTGCTAGCGACAGCGGAGGAAACAGTCAGTACTTC

size: -
D: -
J: TRBJ2-1
V: TRBV5-1
CDR3: CASSLAPAVGEQFF
DNA: TGCGCCAGCAGCTTGGCCCCTGCGGTTGGCGAGCAGTTCTTC

size: -
D: -
J: TRBJ2-5
V: TRBV25-1
CDR3: CASSVGGGTQYF
DNA: TGTGCCAGCAGTGTAGGGGGAGGGACCCAGTACTTC

size: few
D: TRBD1
J: TRBJ1-2
V: TRBV12-3/TRBV12-4
CDR3: CASSSTGGRGYTF
DNA: TGTGCCAGCAGTTCGACAGGGGGCAGGGGCTACACCTTC

size: many
D: TRBD1
J: TRBJ2-5
V: TRBV5-1
CDR3: CASSLTGDLETQYF
DNA: TGCGCCAGCAGCCTGACAGGGGATCTGGAGACCCAGTACTTC

size: few
D: TRBD1
J: TRBJ2-1
V: TRBV12-3/TRBV12-4
CDR3: CASRPWAGGYNEQFF
DNA: TGTGCCAGCAGGCCCTGGGCAGGGGGTTACAATGAGCAGTTCTTC